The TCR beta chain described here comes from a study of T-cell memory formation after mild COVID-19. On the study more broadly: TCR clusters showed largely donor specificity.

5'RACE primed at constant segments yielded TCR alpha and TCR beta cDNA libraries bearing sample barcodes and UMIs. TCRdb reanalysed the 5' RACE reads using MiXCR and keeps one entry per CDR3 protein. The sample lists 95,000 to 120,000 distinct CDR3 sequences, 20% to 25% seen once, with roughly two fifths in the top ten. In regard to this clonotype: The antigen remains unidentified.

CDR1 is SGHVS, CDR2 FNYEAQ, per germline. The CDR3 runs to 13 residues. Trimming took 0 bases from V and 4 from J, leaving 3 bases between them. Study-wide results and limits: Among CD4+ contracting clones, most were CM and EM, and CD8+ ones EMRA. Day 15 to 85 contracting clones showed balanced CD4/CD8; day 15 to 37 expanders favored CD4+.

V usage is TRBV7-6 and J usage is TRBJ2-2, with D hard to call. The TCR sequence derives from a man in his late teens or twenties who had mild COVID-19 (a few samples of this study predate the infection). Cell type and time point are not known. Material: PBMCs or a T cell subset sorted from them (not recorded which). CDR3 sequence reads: CASSLAATGELFF. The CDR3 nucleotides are TGTGCCAGCAGCTTAGCGGCCACCGGGGAGCTGTTTTTT.